What follows are 10 T cell receptor beta chains derived from one specimen sequenced in a study of blood T cells in healthy people across ages. Then a second PCR, running about 6 to 12 cycles, was carried out with a sample-barcoded 5' primer and a J-beta primer mix. TCRdb independently ran MiXCR on the 5' RACE reads; one entry per CDR3 protein. The repertoire holds 550,000 to 750,000 distinct CDR3 sequences, with roughly 21% as singletons. What was sequenced was blood. The receptors stem from an older man in good health.

Notes on this clonotype: A read error may account for a junction end that differs from germline. CDR3 residues: CASSPGGTETYEQHF. In DNA, the CDR3 is TGTGCCAGCAGCCCCGGAGGGACAGAGACCTACGAGCAGCACTTC. This sequence joins TRBV6-6 and TRBJ2-7; D possibly corresponds to TRBD1 (7 bases). The CDR3 loop spans 15 amino acids. Germline V gene sequence: CDR1 MNHNY, CDR2 SVGAGI (reference sequence).

The chain recombines TRBV25-1 with TRBJ2-5; 9 bases agree with TRBD1. With the DNA end fitting TRBJ2-7 better, the J assignment may be wrong. The germline V gene encodes CDR1 MGHDK and CDR2 SYGVNS. CDR3 length equals 15 residues. The CDR3 DNA reads as TGTGCCAGCAGTAAACCGGGACAGGGAGGCTACGAGCAGTACTTC. It encodes CASSKPGQGGYEQYF.

In DNA form, the CDR3 reads TGTGCCAGCAGCTACGGACAGGGGACGGCGACCCAGTACTTC. Protein product: CASSYGQGTATQYF. The chain links TRBV11-3 to TRBJ2-5, with 9 bases aligning to TRBD1. The CDR3 contains 14 residues. CDR1 and CDR2 (germline): SGHNT, YENEEA. After removal of 4 bases from V and 7 bases from J, the junction contained 7 bases not matched to a gene.

The table lists this clonotype with a few counts. The DNA is omitted, as the CDR3 cannot be located on it reliably, and the CDR3 follows TCRdb's listing. The V and J genes are TRBV20-1 and TRBJ2-1; the listed D gene, TRBD2, was not tested against the DNA. The germline CDR1 and CDR2 sequences are DFQATT and SNEGSKA (reference sequence). The length of the CDR3 is 13 amino acids, counting both ends. The chain's CDR3 is CSTSGGGYNEQFF.

J is TRBJ2-2 and V is TRBV7-2; D assignment may be TRBD1 or TRBD2 (5 bases each). V lost 7 bases and J 7 bases, leaving 16 bases between the germline ends. This CDR3 has 14 residues. Germline V gene data show CDR1 as SGHTA and CDR2 as FQGNSA. CDR3 sequence reads: CASNLRRGDGELFF. The CDR3 DNA sequence: TGTGCCAGCAATCTTAGGAGAGGGGACGGGGAGCTGTTTTTT.

There are a few counts of this clonotype. V and J are TRBV9 and TRBJ2-5, with D possibly being TRBD1 (6 bases). Germline V gives CDR1 SGDLS, CDR2 YYNGEE. CDR3 length: 14 residues. The V end was cut by 1 base, the J end by 5 bases, with 12 bases between. This CDR3 reads CASSVSPDRETQYF. In DNA, the CDR3 is TGTGCCAGCAGCGTATCTCCCGACAGGGAGACCCAGTACTTC.

This clonotype was detected a few times. This chain links TRBV25-1 with TRBJ1-1, with D hard to call. Looked up from germline, CDR1 is MGHDK and CDR2 is SYGVNS. Trimming stripped 1 base from V and 0 bases from J, with 9 bases between. The CDR3 loop spans 15 amino acids. CDR3 region: CASSEWRALNTEAFF. The CDR3 coding sequence is TGTGCCAGCAGTGAATGGAGAGCCTTGAACACTGAAGCTTTCTTT.

This rearrangement joins TRBV4-1 to TRBJ2-1; D not resolved. V gave up 4 bases and J gave up 10 bases, with 14 bases separating them. The CDR3 length is 13 residues. Germline V gene data show CDR1 as MGHRA and CDR2 as YSYEKL. CDR3 residues: CASSLRAHGEQFF. The CDR3 region has the DNA TGCGCCAGCAGCCTTCGGGCCCACGGAGAGCAGTTCTTC.

The V and J genes are TRBV27 and TRBJ1-4; TRBD1 matches at 10 bases. The germline V gene has CDR1 MNHEY and CDR2 SMNVEV (reference sequence). This CDR3 has 18 amino acids. After removal of 6 bases from V and 1 base from J, the junction contained 11 bases not matched to a gene. CDR3 protein: CASRGLGTGDRTNEKLFF. CDR3 DNA: TGTGCCAGCAGGGGTCTCGGGACAGGGGATAGAACTAATGAAAAACTGTTTTTT.

The chain has TRBV4-1 and TRBJ2-3, with D unresolved. CDR1 is MGHRA, CDR2 YSYEKL, per germline. This CDR3 comprises 13 residues. V dropped 4 bases and J dropped 4 bases, with 9 bases sitting between them. CDR3 region: CASSLEPADTQYF. DNA for the CDR3: TGCGCCAGCAGCCTCGAACCGGCAGATACGCAGTATTTT.